This is a list of T cell receptor beta chains from one sample in a study of cytomegalovirus exposure and HLA in healthy donors. TCRdb's copy holds only in-frame clones and misses some; the assay was immunoSEQ multiplex PCR. Of 57,000 or so clones in the sample, under 85% were seen once. Material for sequencing was PBMCs. The receptors come from a man in his forties or fifties in good health and CMV-seropositive. Each CDR3 is given with its conserved first and last residue. A D gene is named only where the DNA matches it firmly. Clone size is shown for a subset of rows, as once, few, many or a class of expanded clone.

.,TRBJ2-7,TRBV13,TRBD2,CASSRGLAGMYEQYF,TGTGCCAGCAGCAGGGGACTAGCGGGAATGTACGAGCAGTACTTC
once,TRBJ1-2,TRBV11-2,.,CASSQGAALRPFSYGYTF,TGTGCCAGCAGCCAAGGGGCCGCACTTCGCCCATTCAGCTATGGCTACACCTTC
.,TRBJ2-7,TRBV7-9,TRBD2,CCSSGTLTSTELYEQYF,TGTTGCAGCAGCGGAACCCTGACTAGCACCGAGCTATACGAGCAGTACTTC
.,TRBJ1-1,TRBV11-2,TRBD1,CASYFWDRGRDTEAFF,TGTGCCAGCTATTTCTGGGACAGGGGTCGGGACACTGAAGCTTTCTTT
.,TRBJ2-1,TRBV9,TRBD1,CASSVDPGQGAAYNEQFF,TGTGCCAGCAGCGTAGATCCCGGACAGGGGGCGGCCTACAATGAGCAGTTCTTC
.,TRBJ1-5,TRBV6-5,TRBD1,CASSQTGTLNQPQHF,TGTGCCAGCAGCCAGACAGGGACCCTCAATCAGCCCCAGCATTTT
.,TRBJ1-1,TRBV19,TRBD1,CASGILYWGQMNTEAFF,TGTGCCAGTGGTATTTTATATTGGGGACAGATGAACACTGAAGCTTTCTTT
.,TRBJ2-5,TRBV29-1,.,CSVGFQGTQYF,TGCAGCGTCGGGTTCCAAGGGACCCAGTACTTC
.,TRBJ2-7,TRBV28,TRBD2,CASSSTGTSGRSYF,TGTGCCAGCAGCTCCACCGGGACTAGCGGGAGGTCGTACTTC
.,TRBJ2-1,TRBV9,TRBD2,CASSGLAGGTYNEQFF,TGTGCCAGCAGCGGATTAGCGGGAGGTACCTACAATGAGCAGTTCTTC
.,TRBJ2-3,TRBV12-5,.,CASGSGDLSTDTQYF,TGTGCTAGTGGTTCGGGGGACTTAAGCACAGATACGCAGTATTTT
few,TRBJ1-3,TRBV7-3,.,CASSLMGGGNTIYF,TGTGCCAGCAGCTTAATGGGAGGTGGAAACACCATATATTTT
.,TRBJ2-7,TRBV11-1,TRBD1,CASSPGTGVPEQYF,TGTGCCAGCAGCCCAGGGACAGGGGTTCCCGAGCAGTACTTC
.,TRBJ2-1,TRBV27,TRBD2,CASKRTSGTYLSYNEQFF,TGTGCCAGCAAGAGGACTAGCGGGACATACCTCTCCTACAATGAGCAGTTCTTC
.,TRBJ1-4,TRBV5-5,TRBD1,CASSPDRGGEKLFF,TGTGCCAGCAGCCCGGACAGGGGAGGTGAAAAACTGTTTTTT
.,TRBJ1-4,TRBV30,.,CAWSVGGEKLFF,TGTGCCTGGAGTGTAGGAGGGGAAAAACTGTTTTTT
.,TRBJ2-1,TRBV7-2,TRBD2,CASSPEYLAGTYNEQFF,TGTGCCAGCAGCCCTGAATATCTAGCGGGGACCTACAATGAGCAGTTCTTC
.,TRBJ2-2,TRBV5-1,TRBD1,CASSSGQGNTGELFF,TGCGCCAGCAGTTCTGGACAGGGAAACACCGGGGAGCTGTTTTTT
.,TRBJ2-3,TRBV30,.,CAWSGGFMGTQYF,TGTGCCTGGTCCGGGGGTTTTATGGGTACGCAGTATTTT
.,TRBJ2-7,TRBV30,TRBD2,CACSAPSGSGYEQYF,TGTGCCTGCTCGGCCCCTAGCGGGAGCGGCTACGAGCAGTACTTC
.,TRBJ1-2,TRBV9,.,CASSAATQGYGYTF,TGTGCCAGCAGCGCGGCAACCCAGGGCTATGGCTACACCTTC
.,TRBJ1-3,TRBV5-1,TRBD1,CASSLYRGRSGNTIYF,TGCGCCAGCAGCTTGTACAGGGGGAGGTCTGGAAACACCATATATTTT
.,TRBJ2-3,TRBV19,TRBD2,CASSDRTSVFFTDTQYF,TGTGCCAGTAGTGACCGGACTAGCGTATTCTTCACAGATACGCAGTATTTT
.,TRBJ2-2,TRBV7-3,TRBD2,CASSRLTSGGTGELFF,TGTGCCAGCAGCCGACTGACTAGCGGGGGGACCGGGGAGCTGTTTTTT
.,TRBJ2-2,TRBV18,TRBD2,CASSPRGRGSGELFF,TGTGCCAGCTCACCACGCGGGAGAGGGTCCGGGGAGCTGTTTTTT
.,TRBJ2-1,TRBV15,.,CATSRLAFYEQFF,TGTGCCACCAGCAGATTGGCCTTTTATGAGCAGTTCTTC
.,TRBJ1-1,TRBV7-2,.,CASSNRDTEAFF,TGTGCCAGCAGCAATCGGGACACTGAAGCTTTCTTT
once,TRBJ2-5,TRBV27,.,CASSEYRGETQYF,TGTGCCAGCAGTGAATACCGGGGTGAGACCCAGTACTTC
.,TRBJ2-5,TRBV18,TRBD1,CASSPLTGVRETQYF,TGTGCCAGCTCACCACTTACAGGGGTGAGGGAGACCCAGTACTTC
.,TRBJ2-3,TRBV19,.,CASRPQERTDTQYF,TGTGCCAGTAGGCCACAGGAGAGGACAGATACGCAGTATTTT
.,TRBJ2-7,TRBV13,.,CASSLGRWGIDEQYF,TGTGCCAGCAGCTTGGGGAGGTGGGGGATCGACGAGCAGTACTTC
.,TRBJ2-5,TRBV29-1,TRBD2,CSSDPGLAGLRGTQYF,TGCAGCTCTGACCCTGGACTAGCGGGTCTAAGGGGGACCCAGTACTTC